These 4 T cell receptor beta chains share one sample of origin, sequenced in a study of blood T cell repertoires in COVID-19. The repertoire was sequenced with immunoSEQ multiplex PCR; TCRdb's copy has only in-frame clones and lacks some. Of roughly 220,000 clones in the sample, more than 75% were seen once. Specimen: peripheral blood. These TCRs come from a man older than 75 with acute or convalescent COVID-19.

The rearrangement joins TRBV19 to TRBJ2-3; 11 nucleotides agree with TRBD2. This CDR3 contains 17 residues. Germline trimming cut 1 base from V and 6 bases from J; bases unmatched to any gene: 9. Germline V lookup: CDR1 LNHDA, CDR2 SQIVND (reference sequence). Here the CDR3 reads CASSIGVTSGAGDTQYF. Written as DNA, the CDR3 is TGTGCCAGTAGTATAGGGGTGACTAGCGGGGCCGGGGATACGCAGTATTTT. Based on the CDR3 plus reference TRBV19 and TRBJ2-3, the full variable domain is DGGITQSPKYLFRKEGQNVTLSCEQNLNHDAMYWYRQDPGQGLRLIYYSQIVNDFQKGDIAEGYSVSREKKESFPLTVTSAQKNPTAFYLCASSIGVTSGAGDTQYFGPGTRLTVL.

This clone appeared once. V is TRBV2 and J is TRBJ2-2, with D possibly being TRBD2 (6 bases). The V gene's germline CDR1 is SNHLY and CDR2 FYNNEI. CDR3 size: 15 residues. V lost 0 bases and J 6 bases, leaving 11 bases between the germline ends. CDR3 DNA sequence: TGTGCCAGCAGTGAAGCGGGAGGAGAACCCGGGGAGCTGTTTTTT. It specifies CASSEAGGEPGELFF. Variable domain in full (rest from reference TRBV2 and TRBJ2-2): EPEVTQTPSHQVTQMGQEVILRCVPISNHLYFYWYRQILGQKVEFLVSFYNNEISEKSEIFDDQFSVERPDGSNFTLKIRSTKLEDSAMYFCASSEAGGEPGELFFGEGSRLTVL.

The chain is built from TRBV29-1 and TRBJ1-3; no clear D gene. The CDR3 extends over 14 amino acids. CDR1 and CDR2 (germline): SQVTM, ANQGSEA. Trimming left V 6 bases short and J 0 bases short, with 12 bases between. The DNA for the CDR3 is TGCAGCGTCCAATCTCAGAACTCTGGAAACACCATATATTTT. It specifies CSVQSQNSGNTIYF.

The V gene is TRBV19, the J gene TRBJ1-2, with D possibly being TRBD1 (5 bases). This CDR3 is 13 amino acids long. Germline CDR1 reads LNHDA; CDR2 reads SQIVND (reference sequence). V gave up 5 bases and J gave up 1 base, with 8 bases separating them. In DNA, the CDR3 is TGTGCCAGTAGTGACCAGGGTAACTATGGCTACACCTTC. It encodes CASSDQGNYGYTF.